Below are 2 T cell receptor beta chains sequenced from a single sample in a study of blood T cell repertoires in COVID-19. The table came from immunoSEQ multiplex PCR; TCRdb's copy has only in-frame clones and leaves some out. The sample lists roughly 500,000 clones; around 87% were seen once. Sequencing was performed on PBMCs or T cells enriched from blood (not recorded which). Source of these receptors: a woman aged 40 to 50 who had recovered from COVID-19.

The rearrangement links TRBV7-8 to TRBJ1-6; TRBD1 aligns across 8 bases. Germline values: CDR1 SGHVS, CDR2 FQNEAQ. The trim removed 7 bases at V and 1 base at J, leaving 9 bases unmatched. CDR3 length equals 17 residues. The CDR3 region is CASTFERTGSYNSPLHF. Here the CDR3 DNA reads TGTGCCAGCACCTTTGAACGGACAGGGTCCTATAATTCACCCCTCCACTTT.

This chain uses TRBV5-1 with TRBJ2-3; possibly TRBD2 for D (5 bases). CDR3 size: 16 residues. Trimming removed 0 bases at V and 5 bases at J, with 16 bases between. CDR1 is SGHRS and CDR2 is YFSETQ in the germline V gene. The CDR3 loop reads CASSLGDILRGDTQYF. The CDR3 DNA reads as TGCGCCAGCAGCTTGGGCGACATATTACGGGGAGATACGCAGTATTTT.